This T cell receptor beta chain was identified in a study of identical twins. This CDR3 contains 15 residues. Germline V lookup: CDR1 DFQATT, CDR2 SNEGSKA (reference sequence). V trimming: 1 base; J trimming: 9 bases; junction bases outside the gene matches: 11. Via MiXCR, TCRdb re-called the 5' RACE reads, giving one row per CDR3 protein. The sample has about 470,000 distinct CDR3 sequences; more than 20% are singletons. This clonotype has only a few counts. These data were likewise used in another study, on T cells expressing NK-cell markers.

The sequenced sample was CD4+ T cells sorted from blood. The receptor was derived from a young woman in good health. The chain employs TRBV20-1 and TRBJ2-1, with 8 bases aligning to TRBD2. Here the CDR3 reads CSARAPLSGTGEQFF. DNA for the CDR3: TGCAGTGCTAGAGCCCCTCTTAGCGGGACCGGTGAGCAGTTCTTC.